This T cell receptor (beta chain) appears in the sequencing data of a study of T cells in Graves' hyperthyroidism and ophthalmopathy. Broader study findings: It was a median roughly six months before onset that the model predicted ophthalmopathy. Ophthalmopathy could be told apart from stable hyperthyroidism with a 13 V-J model.

Many counts were recorded for this clonotype. The antigen is undetermined. RNA transcripts served as the template for amplifying TCR beta CDR3 regions. A set of HTBI primers served as the primers for a first-round RT-PCR of the TCR CDR3. TCRdb reprocessed the multiplex PCR reads with MiXCR, giving one entry per CDR3 protein. The sample lists some 770,000 distinct CDR3 sequences; roughly 15% were seen once. The study based diagnoses on clinical symptoms, serum thyroxine and TRAb, thyroid ultrasound and orbital computed tomography. It was 8.5 to 10 ml of fresh peripheral blood that supplied the PBMCs. The clonotype was recovered from a man aged 18 to 35 with Graves' hyperthyroidism. The sequenced sample consisted of blood.

Here the CDR3 reads CAISGTNTEAFF. The CDR3 region has the DNA TGTGCCATCAGCGGGACGAACACTGAAGCTTTCTTT. This chain connects TRBV10-3 to TRBJ1-1, with D possibly TRBD1 on 5 matching bases. V lost 6 bases and J lost 1, with 6 bases in between. The CDR3 has 12 amino acids. Germline V CDR1 and CDR2: ENHRY, SYGVKD.